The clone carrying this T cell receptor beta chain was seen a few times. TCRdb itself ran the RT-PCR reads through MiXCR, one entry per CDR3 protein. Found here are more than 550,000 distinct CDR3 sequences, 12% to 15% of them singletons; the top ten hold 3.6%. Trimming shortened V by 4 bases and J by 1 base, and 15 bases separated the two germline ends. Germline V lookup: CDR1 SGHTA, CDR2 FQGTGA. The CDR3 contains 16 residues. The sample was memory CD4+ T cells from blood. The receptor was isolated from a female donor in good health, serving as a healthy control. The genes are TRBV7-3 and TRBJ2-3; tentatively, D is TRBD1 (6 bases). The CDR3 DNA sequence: TGTGCCAGCAGCTCATCTTGGACAGCAGGCACAGATACGCAGTATTTT. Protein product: CASSSSWTAGTDTQYF.